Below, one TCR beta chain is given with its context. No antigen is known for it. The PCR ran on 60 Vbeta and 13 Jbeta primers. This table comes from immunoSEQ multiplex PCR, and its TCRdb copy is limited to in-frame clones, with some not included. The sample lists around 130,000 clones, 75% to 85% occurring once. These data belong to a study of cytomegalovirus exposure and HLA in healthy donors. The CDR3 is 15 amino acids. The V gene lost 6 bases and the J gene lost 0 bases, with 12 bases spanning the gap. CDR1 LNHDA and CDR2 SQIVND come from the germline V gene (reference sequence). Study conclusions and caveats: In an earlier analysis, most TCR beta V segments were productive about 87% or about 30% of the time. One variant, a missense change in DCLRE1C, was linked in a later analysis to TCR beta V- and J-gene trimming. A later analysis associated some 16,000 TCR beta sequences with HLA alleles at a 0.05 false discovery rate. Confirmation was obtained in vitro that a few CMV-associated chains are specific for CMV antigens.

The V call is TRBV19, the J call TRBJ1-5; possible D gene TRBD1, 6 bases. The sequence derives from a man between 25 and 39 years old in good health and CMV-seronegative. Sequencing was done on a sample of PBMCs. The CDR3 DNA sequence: TGTGCCAGTAGGAGGGACACAACTAGCAATCAGCCCCAGCATTTT. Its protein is CASRRDTTSNQPQHF. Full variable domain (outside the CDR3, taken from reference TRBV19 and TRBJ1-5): DGGITQSPKYLFRKEGQNVTLSCEQNLNHDAMYWYRQDPGQGLRLIYYSQIVNDFQKGDIAEGYSVSREKKESFPLTVTSAQKNPTAFYLCASRRDTTSNQPQHFGDGTRLSIL.